The T cell receptor beta chain described here comes from a study of cytomegalovirus exposure and HLA in healthy donors. This clone was found a few times. The CDR3 is 17 residues long. Germline CDR1 SEHNR, CDR2 FQNEAQ (reference sequence). Trimming stripped 1 base from V and 0 bases from J, with 15 bases between. TCRdb's table, derived via immunoSEQ multiplex PCR, lists solely in-frame clones and lacks some. The sample includes 230,000 or so clones, around 88% of them seen just once. Sample: PBMCs. The rearrangement uses TRBV7-9 and TRBJ1-1; maybe TRBD1 (6 bases). The clonotype originates from a woman aged 18-29 years in good health and CMV-seronegative. CDR3: CASSLVGRGAMNTEAFF. CDR3 coding DNA: TGTGCCAGCAGCTTAGTAGGGAGGGGGGCCATGAACACTGAAGCTTTCTTT.